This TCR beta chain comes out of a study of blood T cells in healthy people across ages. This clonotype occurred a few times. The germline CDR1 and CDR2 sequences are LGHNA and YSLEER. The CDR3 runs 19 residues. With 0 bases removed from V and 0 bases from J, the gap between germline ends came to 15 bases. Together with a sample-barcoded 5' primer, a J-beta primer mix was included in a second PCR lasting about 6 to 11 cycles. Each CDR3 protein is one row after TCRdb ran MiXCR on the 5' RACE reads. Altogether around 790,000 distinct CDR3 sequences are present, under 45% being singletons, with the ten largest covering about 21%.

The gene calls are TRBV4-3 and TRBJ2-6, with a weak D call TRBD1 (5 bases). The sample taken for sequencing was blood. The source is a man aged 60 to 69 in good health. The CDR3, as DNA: TGCGCCAGCAGCCAAGATCTGGGGCAGGTGCTCTCTGGGGCCAACGTCCTGACTTTC. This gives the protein CASSQDLGQVLSGANVLTF.